This TCR beta chain comes out of a study of T cells after yellow fever vaccination (dated by TCRdb to between 2017 and 2020). In terms of the full investigation: The SMART-Seq v4 Ultra Low Input RNA kit was used to prepare libraries from fractions with low cell numbers. To follow T-cell clones before and after primary and booster YFV17D yellow fever vaccination, bulk TCR alpha and beta repertoires were sequenced over time. Two healthy male donors, one aged 18 to 30 and one aged 30 to 39 years, were included in the cohort. Blood was drawn at multiple timepoints before and after primary and secondary immunization, with bulk PBMC replicates and cell subsets isolated.

This specimen's treatment or condition label, interpreted: live attenuated yellow fever vaccine strain. At each blood-draw timepoint, two biological replicates of bulk PBMCs were obtained. PBMCs were isolated from peripheral blood using a standard Ficoll-Paque protocol. TriZol was used to extract RNA from bulk PBMCs, CD4 and CD8 fractions, and dextramer-positive and dextramer-negative fractions. Only a few counts were recorded for this clonotype. The specificity of this receptor is unknown. Per-base quality was not reported, and no clone a single base away is much larger than it. V and J are truncated by 4 bases and 0 bases respectively, leaving an intervening sequence of 17 bases. Including cysteine and phenylalanine, the CDR3 has 17 amino acids. CDR3 DNA is the only sequence kept; it has 51 bases, read in frame from the first base. The germline V gene (reference sequence) gives CDR1 as PRHDT and CDR2 as FYEKMQ.

Overall study results and their limits: Compared with the primary T-cell response, the secondary T-cell response was faster but weaker, reaching its peak on day 5 rather than on day 15. The study included only two donors, which limits how far the findings can be generalized. A small share of clonotypes occurred in both CD4 and CD8 compartments, likely arising from convergent recombination. Because abundant contaminating clonotypes from the bulk population could be contained in FACS-sorted repertoires, computational filtering was required. After the booster, most of the clones that had expanded following primary vaccination were detected again (almost 98% of CD4 and around 90% of CD8), which suggests that memory was broadly maintained.

TCR cDNA was synthesized by 5'RACE template switching, which introduced a universal primer site and unique molecular identifiers. Priming for cDNA synthesis came from both the TCR alpha and TCR beta constant segments. Library amplification involved two PCR steps, and the second step added sample barcodes and sequencing adapters. Libraries were sequenced on Illumina HiSeq 2500 (2x100 bp) or NovaSeq (2x150 bp). The study's processing was this. Reads were demultiplexed and collapsed into UMI consensus sequences with MIGEC, and V(D)J alignment was performed with MiXCR. Vaccine-responding clonotypes were identified with edgeR using replicate PBMC samples, with FDR below 0.01 and a log2 fold change above 5 up to day 15 being required. Each bulk clonotype was labeled CD4 or CD8 based on which sequenced repertoire, CD4 or CD8, contained the clonotype at higher abundance. Starting from the raw public reads, TCRdb applied fastp trimming at Q25, assembled clones with MiXCR and retained in-frame beta chains. Records with the same CDR3 protein are collapsed into one entry carrying the most frequent genes and DNA. TCRdb, not the authors, supplied the V and J calls. This sample holds about 330,000 distinct CDR3 sequences; roughly 7.5% were observed only once. Jointly, the top ten make up approximately 15% of the sample.

Specimen: PBMCs, collected about 49 days after the first yellow fever vaccination. This TCR derives from a young man who received the YFV17D yellow fever vaccine. The chain was built from TRBV13 and TRBJ2-3, with the D gene tentatively TRBD1 or TRBD2, based on 5 matching bases in each. The bases are TGTGCCAGCAGCTCTAGGCCCGAGGGACCAAGCACAGATACGCAGTATTTT. Its protein product is CASSSRPEGPSTDTQYF.